This T cell receptor beta chain was documented in a study of identifying expanded T cells in peripheral blood (dated by TCRdb to the late 2010s). Concerning the study at large: Four technical replicates, made by sequencing separate aliquots from the same pool of genomic DNA, were compared pairwise.

The cysteine opens and the phenylalanine closes a CDR3 of 14 amino acids. Only the CDR3 portion is preserved as DNA: 42 bases, with reading frame beginning at the first base. Beyond this particular receptor, the publication reports: Across all healthy-donor time intervals, the beta-binomial model significantly lowered both the number of clones called differentially abundant and the false-positive rate. The authors expected that over much longer intervals, such as months to years, biological variance in healthy repertoires might increase even further. About 1.1 differentially abundant clones were flagged by the binomial model between technical replicates, whereas about 15 and 18 were flagged over two weeks and four weeks, respectively. Variance in clone template counts between roughly two-week samples significantly increased with total template count across all healthy donors.

During the collection period, no immune events, such as infections, were documented for the healthy donors. Blood repertoires from healthy donors were used as a training cohort for calibrating time-dependent variance in a beta-binomial model of differential abundance of T-cell clones. There were 10 healthy donors in the training cohort, of whom 3 were female and 7 were male. The donors were between roughly 25 and 70 years old, with an average age of around 42 years. Obtained from a commercial supplier, whole blood was collected from each healthy donor at three time points set two to three weeks apart. Genomic DNA was extracted from unsorted whole blood for immunosequencing. Of note for this clone: The antigen it binds to is not known. Base qualities are not provided; no much larger clone lies one nucleotide away.

The immunoSEQ Assay, which relies on bias-controlled multiplex PCR amplification of genomic DNA, was used to profile TCRbeta CDR3 regions. Regarding the original processing steps: To quantify the absolute abundance of each unique TCRbeta CDR3 region, the sequences were collapsed and filtered. Differential abundance was tested with a binomial (Fisher-equivalent) model and with a beta-binomial model adding time-dependent variance fitted from healthy donors. Clones with fewer than 5 combined templates were removed, and differential abundance was called for clones with a Benjamini-Hochberg FDR below 0.01. The form v = (b*log(k)+a)^2 was used to model beta-binomial variance as a function of total template count across the two samples. TCRdb took this table from immuneACCESS and kept in-frame rearrangements with V and J called. Such tables lack part of the clones; where checked against another copy, unresolved V genes explain under half of the gap, and the rest is unexplained. V and J calls plus clone size are reproduced from that table; the DNA served to infer D and trimming. The sample table lists 75,000 to 100,000 clones, roughly 90% of them with a count of one. About 3% of the sample comes from the top ten.

The source material was blood. This sequence was found in a person aged 18 to 75 in good health. Recombination linked TRBV21-1 to TRBJ2-5; the D call TRBD2 from the table was never checked on the DNA. TRBV21-1 is flagged as a pseudogene. The CDR3: CASSSRVLVGTQYF. The sequence in DNA is TGTGCCAGCAGCTCAAGGGTACTAGTGGGGACCCAGTACTTC.